This T cell receptor (beta chain) was obtained from a study of T-cell memory formation after mild COVID-19. Study information: Largely donor-specific sequence clusters came from a couple of donors. Overall study findings and caveats: Researchers found some responding clones in pre-infection memory, a sign that cross-reactive memory joined. While clones contracting from day 15 to 85 were balanced between CD4 and CD8, later expanders leaned CD4+.

5'RACE primed at constant segments yielded TCR alpha and TCR beta cDNA libraries bearing sample barcodes and UMIs. TCRdb analysed the 5' RACE reads with MiXCR anew, one entry per CDR3 protein. The sample records roughly 580,000 distinct CDR3 sequences, over 15% being singletons. The CDR3 extends over 19 amino acids. In germline, CDR1 is LGHNA, CDR2 YNFKEQ. The V end lost 3 bases, the J end lost 0 bases, and 24 bases lay between the germline ends. Note on this clonotype: Antigen specificity is unknown.

The sample consisted of PBMCs or a T cell subset sorted from them (not recorded which). The V and J genes are TRBV4-2 and TRBJ2-7, with D maybe TRBD2 (7 bases). This clonotype originated in an adult woman who had mild COVID-19 (a few samples of this study predate the infection). Cell type and time point are not known. The CDR3 DNA follows: TGTGCCAGCAGCCACTCTAGGGGGGGCCCTCCATCACTCTCCTACGAGCAGTACTTC. Residues: CASSHSRGGPPSLSYEQYF.